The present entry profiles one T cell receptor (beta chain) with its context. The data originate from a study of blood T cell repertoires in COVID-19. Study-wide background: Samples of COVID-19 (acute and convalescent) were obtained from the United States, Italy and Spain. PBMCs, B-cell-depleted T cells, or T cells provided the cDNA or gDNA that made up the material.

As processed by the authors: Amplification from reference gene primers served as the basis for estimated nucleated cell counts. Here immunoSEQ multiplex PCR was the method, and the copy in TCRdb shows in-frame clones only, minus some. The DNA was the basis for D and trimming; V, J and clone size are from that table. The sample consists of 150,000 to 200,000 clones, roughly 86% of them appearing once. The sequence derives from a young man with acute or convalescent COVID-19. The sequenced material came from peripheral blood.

In nucleotides, the CDR3 is TGTGCCAGCTCACCCCGGACAGGAACTAATGAAAAACTGTTTTTT. It specifies CASSPRTGTNEKLFF. The chain recombines TRBV18 with TRBJ1-4; 7 bases are shared with TRBD1. The CDR3 is 15 amino acids. Germline lookup yields CDR1 KGHSH and CDR2 LQKENI. The V gene end was trimmed by 3 bases and the J gene end by 1 base; junction bases not matched to a gene: 2.